These 13 T cell receptor beta chains were sequenced from one sample in a study of PD-1 blockade in classical Hodgkin lymphoma. Indicated time point: cycle 4 day 1 (C4D1), after around six weeks of nivolumab. Every patient was affected by relapse after autologous stem cell transplantation, while exposure to brentuximab vedotin was not uniform. Method: immunoSEQ multiplex PCR; TCRdb's copy keeps in-frame clones and lacks some. The data contain over 85,000 clones, 85% to 95% of them singletons. The specimen comprised peripheral blood mononuclear cells (PBMCs), sampled before the fourth cycle of nivolumab. Source of these receptors: a human donor with classical Hodgkin lymphoma.

This clone was seen once. The chain uses TRBV4-1 and TRBJ2-1; TRBD2 agrees at 16 bases. V trimming: 1 base; J trimming: 4 bases; junction bases outside the gene matches: 10. The germline V gene has CDR1 MGHRA and CDR2 YSYEKL. The CDR3 loop spans 20 amino acids. CDR3 in DNA: TGCGCCAGCAGCCAAGGGAGCGGGACTAGCGGGAGGGCCGGGTACAATGAGCAGTTCTTC. Encoded protein: CASSQGSGTSGRAGYNEQFF.

The chain couples TRBV14 to TRBJ2-4; D perhaps matches TRBD2 (5 bases). Germline V lookup: CDR1 SGHDN, CDR2 FVKESK. This CDR3 is built from 14 residues. The V end was cut by 0 bases, the J end by 3 bases, with 6 bases between. The CDR3 nucleotides are TGTGCCAGCAGCCAAGATCGGGGCAAAAACATTCAGTACTTC. Its protein product is CASSQDRGKNIQYF.

This rearrangement joins TRBV5-6 to TRBJ2-7; D ambiguous. The CDR3 runs to 14 residues. CDR1 is SGHDT and CDR2 is YYEEEE in the germline V gene. Trimming left V 5 bases short and J 3 bases short, with 15 bases between. The CDR3 region is CASRIGPALYEQYF. CDR3 coding DNA: TGTGCCAGCAGAATCGGACCCGCGCTCTACGAGCAGTACTTC.

This chain links TRBV10-1 with TRBJ2-1; 10 bases fit TRBD2. The germline CDR1 and CDR2 sequences are WNHNN and SYGVQD (reference sequence). The CDR3 totals 18 residues. V gave up 3 bases and J gave up 0 bases; unmatched junction bases: 8. CDR3 sequence: CASSDPGLADSSYNEQFF. CDR3 nucleotide sequence: TGCGCCAGCAGTGACCCCGGACTAGCGGATAGCTCCTACAATGAGCAGTTCTTC.

This clone appeared once. The rearrangement joins TRBV7-8 to TRBJ2-7, with D hard to call. V was shortened by 1 base and J by 5 bases, with 3 bases between the two germline ends. The CDR3 sequence is 11 residues long. Germline V gene lookup returns CDR1 SGHVS and CDR2 FQNEAQ. CDR3 sequence reads: CASSLVDEQYF. The CDR3, as DNA: TGTGCCAGCAGCTTAGTGGACGAGCAGTACTTC.

The CDR3 loop is CASRRTLSSYEQYF. DNA for the CDR3: TGTGCCAGCAGGAGGACCCTTAGCTCCTACGAGCAGTACTTC. This chain connects TRBV28 to TRBJ2-7; D is ambiguous. This CDR3 region has 14 residues. Germline V gene data show CDR1 as MDHEN and CDR2 as SYDVKM. V was cut by 6 bases and J by 0 bases, with 12 bases left in between.

The rearrangement links TRBV28 to TRBJ1-4; maybe TRBD1 (6 bases). Germline V CDR1 and CDR2: MDHEN, SYDVKM. This CDR3 comprises 14 residues. Trimming took 5 bases from V and 5 from J, leaving 12 bases between them. For the CDR3, the DNA is TGTGCCAGCAGTCCTAGACAGGAAAATGAAAAACTGTTTTTT. Encoded protein: CASSPRQENEKLFF.

V and J are TRBV7-6 and TRBJ2-3; 9 bases map to TRBD1. From germline, CDR1 is SGHVS and CDR2 FNYEAQ. The CDR3 is made up of 15 amino acids. V was clipped by 5 bases and J by 6 bases; unmatched bases: 9. CDR3 residues: CASSPGTGSGDTQYF. The CDR3 DNA is TGTGCCAGCAGCCCGGGGACAGGGTCAGGGGATACGCAGTATTTT.

This clone appeared a single time. The chain employs TRBV5-1 and TRBJ2-5, with a possible D match to TRBD1 (5 bases). The CDR3 is 14 residues long. In germline, CDR1 is SGHRS, CDR2 YFSETQ. The V and J ends lost 5 bases and 3 bases respectively, with 14 bases between them. CDR3 amino acids: CASRPTLGEETQYF. CDR3 DNA sequence: TGCGCCAGCAGACCGACCCTAGGGGAAGAGACCCAGTACTTC.

The J gene is TRBJ2-7, the V gene TRBV28, with TRBD2 matching 7 bases. From germline, CDR1 is MDHEN and CDR2 SYDVKM. V lost 3 bases and J lost 3; bases outside the gene matches: 5. This CDR3 spans 14 amino acids. CDR3 in amino acids: CASSLGRARYEQYF. The CDR3 DNA follows: TGTGCCAGCAGTTTGGGGAGGGCGCGCTACGAGCAGTACTTC.

This sequence joins TRBV7-8 and TRBJ1-1; the D gene is possibly TRBD1 (6 bases). With 3 bases removed from V and 6 bases from J, the gap between germline ends came to 14 bases. The germline gives CDR1 SGHVS, CDR2 FQNEAQ. The CDR3 contains 14 residues. DNA of the CDR3: TGTGCCAGCAGCTTTCGAATCGGGGGGCCTGAAGCTTTCTTT. Protein product: CASSFRIGGPEAFF.

The J gene is TRBJ2-1, the V gene TRBV6-1, with TRBD2 matching 10 bases. Trimming cost V 4 bases and J 10 bases; bases outside gene matches: 7. Germline loops: CDR1 MNHNS, CDR2 SASEGT. The CDR3 runs to 14 residues. The CDR3: CASSGGLAAREQFF. Written as DNA, the CDR3 is TGTGCCAGCAGTGGTGGACTAGCGGCCAGAGAGCAGTTCTTC.

The V and J genes are TRBV19 and TRBJ1-5, with D possibly being TRBD1 (6 bases). V gave up 6 bases and J gave up 4 bases, with 22 bases separating them. Germline CDR1 and CDR2: LNHDA and SQIVND (reference sequence). CDR3 length: 17 amino acids. The CDR3 protein is CASRPLYRVRSNQPQHF. CDR3 in DNA: TGTGCCAGTAGGCCTTTATACAGGGTGCGTTCAAATCAGCCCCAGCATTTT.